This TCR beta chain is drawn from a study of T cell responses to AZD1222 COVID-19 vaccine. Study-level findings and limits: Repertoires were obtained solely post-peak T cell response.

Details on this clone: Antigen unknown.

There are 14 residues in the CDR3. Looked up from germline, CDR1 is GTSNPN and CDR2 is SVGIG (reference sequence). Between the trimmed V and J ends, which lost 0 bases and 4 bases, there was a span of 12 bases. Profiled with immunoSEQ multiplex PCR; TCRdb holds only in-frame clones, not every one. The sample holds about 160,000 clones, roughly 90% seen once. The specimen comprised peripheral blood, sampled 28 days after the second AZD1222 dose. This rearrangement joins TRBV30 to TRBJ1-2; D not resolved. This TCR came from an adult who received the AZD1222 COVID-19 vaccine. CDR3 DNA: TGTGCCTGGAGTGTACCCCCAGACTTCTATGGCTACACCTTC. Residues: CAWSVPPDFYGYTF.